The rows below give T cell receptor beta chains drawn from one sample of a study of blood T cell repertoires in COVID-19. The assay was immunoSEQ multiplex PCR, and TCRdb's table has in-frame clones only and misses some. The table lists 150,000 to 200,000 clones, over 80% of them singletons. The sequenced sample consisted of peripheral blood. All receptors derive from a woman between 70 and 85 years old with COVID-19, enrolled during active disease. The conserved cysteine and the conserved F or W are not part of the CDR3 here. Fields, in order: V gene, J gene, CDR3 protein.

>TRBV19|TRBJ2-6
ASSRTDAGANVLT
>TRBV7-9|TRBJ2-3
ASSFTYGSTDTQY
>TRBV4-3|TRBJ1-6
ASSQEEGARSPLH
>TRBV2|TRBJ1-5
ASSPTGQNQPQH
>TRBV7-2|TRBJ1-2
ASSLVSALNYGYT
>TRBV4-2|TRBJ1-4
ASSHEDRDEKLF
>TRBV7-2|TRBJ1-3
ASSSRQLSGNTIY
>TRBV29-1|TRBJ1-1
SASTGLNTEAF
>TRBV7-2|TRBJ1-3
ASSLWTGNSGNTIY
>TRBV19|TRBJ2-1
ASSVSGSYNEQF
>TRBV19|TRBJ2-2
ASSMSGSFTGELF
>TRBV7-8|TRBJ2-7
ASSLAGGIGEQY
>TRBV30|TRBJ1-2
ACVTGGYGYT
>TRBV28|TRBJ2-5
ASSPHSGVLETQY
>TRBV27|TRBJ2-5
ASSSKAGSWETQY
>TRBV7-2|TRBJ2-5
ASSSGVRGETQY
>TRBV7-2|TRBJ2-3
ASSLAGEVSDTQY
>TRBV7-6|TRBJ2-7
ASSERTSGRRNSYEQY
>TRBV11-2|TRBJ1-1
ASSPQGHPTTEAF
>TRBV11-2|TRBJ1-1
ASSLGLNTEAF
>TRBV6-6|TRBJ2-3
ASSQGGVDTQY
>TRBV30|TRBJ1-6
AWHRVSSPLH
>TRBV27|TRBJ2-7
ASRRTGGSYEQY
>TRBV3-1/TRBV3-2|TRBJ2-7
ASSLSGRSPYEQY
>TRBV2|TRBJ1-1
ASSEFRTGLNTEAF
>TRBV6-1|TRBJ2-2
ASSGVKAGFGTGELF
>TRBV2|TRBJ2-7
ASSGISGKGYEQY